Here is one TCR beta chain with its context. What it recognizes is unknown. The CDR3 extends over 14 amino acids. In germline, CDR1 is SGHVS, CDR2 FQNEAQ. V was shortened by 5 bases and J by 5 bases, with 13 bases between the two germline ends. TCRdb processed the RT-PCR reads anew with MiXCR; each CDR3 protein has one entry. Of roughly 520,000 distinct CDR3 sequences listed, roughly 27% are singletons. The entry originates in a study of response to subunit inactivated influenza vaccine. Regarding the study as a whole: Authors proposed each seasonal influenza vaccination draws in few new T cells.

This TCR came from a man aged 50 or older who received an inactivated influenza vaccine. Sequences were derived from CD4+ T cells sorted from PBMCs, sampled 5 to 6 days after vaccination. The rearrangement joins TRBV7-8 to TRBJ2-1, with no clear D. For the CDR3, the DNA is TGTGCCAGCAGCCCATGGGCCAGTGACAATGAGCAGTTCTTC. Protein sequence: CASSPWASDNEQFF.